A selection of T cell receptor beta chains follows, all from one sample in a study of a mutant IDH1 vaccine in newly diagnosed glioma. Libraries were prepared by immunoSEQ multiplex PCR; TCRdb keeps only in-frame clonotypes and omits some of them. The sample holds roughly 34,000 clones, roughly 76% seen once. For these TCRs, the target antigens are not known. Here the sequenced sample was PBMCs, taken from a glioma patient whose treatment included an IDH1 peptide vaccine. The receptors originated from a man aged 50-59 years with glioma. The conserved cysteine and the conserved F or W are not part of the CDR3 here.

j_call | v_call | cdr3_aa
TRBJ2-7 | TRBV5-6 | ASTWGPGQTYEQY
TRBJ2-3 | TRBV6-5 | ASGSFTQY
TRBJ2-1 | TRBV6-1 | ASSLRDRDGEQF
TRBJ2-5 | TRBV7-8 | ASSLRPQETQY
TRBJ2-2 | TRBV13 | ASRDPGQGTGELF
TRBJ2-7 | TRBV6-1 | ASRAGVAGYEQY
TRBJ1-2 | TRBV18 | ASSRGNYGYT
TRBJ1-1 | TRBV5-1 | ASSLAEFPSDAF
TRBJ2-7 | TRBV5-6 | ASSKSTNYEQY
TRBJ2-7 | TRBV27 | ASSYWLGREQY
TRBJ2-1 | TRBV7-6 | ASSSRQDNEQF
TRBJ2-3 | TRBV9 | ASSLTGGTSTDTQY